What follows is one T cell receptor (beta chain) and its context. No antigen is known for it. Within one base of it there is no much larger clone, and no base qualities were kept. The donors were some 39 Caucasian individuals from Russia, aged roughly 6 to 90 years, who were systemically healthy. Ten milliliters of peripheral blood were drawn from each donor into EDTA-treated Vacutainer tubes. Ficoll-Paque density-gradient centrifugation was used to isolate PBMCs, with at least 6.5 million per sample. Total RNA, at least 6 micrograms per sample, was extracted from PBMCs with Trizol reagent. Naive CD45RAhigh/CD27high T cell percentages were measured by flow cytometry on a PBMC aliquot from every donor. CDR1 KGHSH and CDR2 LQKENI were looked up in the germline V gene. The junction shows trimming of 5 bases on V and 2 bases on J, plus 10 bases between the germline ends. From the cysteine through the phenylalanine, the CDR3 covers 14 amino acids. Left in the record is the CDR3 DNA by itself, 42 bases read in frame from the first base.

Library construction relied on 5' RACE. Sequencing was performed on an Illumina HiSeq 2500. A second PCR of roughly 7 to 11 cycles was performed with a sample-barcoded 5' primer and a J-beta primer mix. Each TCR beta cDNA molecule received a unique molecular identifier from a template-switch 5' adaptor carrying 12 random nucleotides. Each sample yielded at least 2.5 million CDR3-containing paired-end reads. The Mint cDNA synthesis kit, primed by a TRBC-specific oligonucleotide, was used to synthesize first-strand cDNA from all RNA. Following uracil-DNA glycosylase treatment, a first 18-cycle PCR with universal primers M1SS and BC2_uni_R was performed on all cDNA. As for how the authors treated the data: For normalization, 1 million high-quality reads were randomly selected from each sample, with every read carrying a distinct molecular identifier. Instead of being binned into consensus sequences, reads with shared molecular identifiers were discarded. MiTCR, with a Q25 quality threshold and the strictest error-elimination algorithm, was used for CDR3 identification, clonotype clustering and error correction. A nonparametric unseen species model with Euler transformation was used to estimate lower-bound total TCR beta diversity. The public sequencing data were trimmed at Q25 with fastp and processed into clonotypes with MiXCR by TCRdb, which kept only in-frame beta chains. Every CDR3 protein is listed once, alongside the most common genes and DNA of its rows. TCRdb, not the original authors, processed these V and J calls. This sample holds 980,000 or so distinct CDR3 sequences; under 50% were observed only once. The leading ten clones occupy around an eighth of the sample.

The sample belongs to a study of blood T cells in healthy people across ages (dated by TCRdb to the mid-2010s). For the study in its entirety: In model experiments, roughly one uniquely barcoded TCR beta cDNA molecule per two T cells was captured by template switching. Four age groups were formed from the donors: young (average 16 years), middle-aged (around 39), aged (62) and long-lived (around 82). To avoid experimental bias, donors of different ages were spread randomly across the sequencing lanes. Using deep sequencing normalized with unique cDNA molecular identifiers, the study measured how TCR beta repertoire diversity changes with age. Using the same blood draw, the study looked at two additional independent replicas of 1 million unique cDNA reads for two donors, one aged 18 to 29 and the other aged 80 or older.

On the study overall, not on this receptor specifically: Observed TCR beta diversity per million T cells fell roughly linearly with age, and a significant reduction was already apparent by age around 44. Bulk unsorted PBMC profiling prevented conclusive comparison of naive and antigen-experienced compartments. Estimates of total diversity from one million sequenced T cells were regarded as lower bounds and underestimates. There was a strong correlation between observed TCR beta diversity and the percentage of naive T cells measured by flow cytometry. Because donor CMV infection status was unknown, age-related changes in expanded clonotypes were potentially confounded. Compared with the aged group, the long-lived group had more naive CD4+ T cells, fewer expanded clones and increased TCR diversity, suggesting age selection.

The sample was blood. In this chain, TRBV18 is recombined with TRBJ2-4, with the D gene call left open. This clonotype originated in a man aged 25 to 40 in good health. The nucleotides are TGTGCCAGCTCAGAAGCCGGGTCCAAAAACATTCAGTACTTC. Its protein is CASSEAGSKNIQYF.